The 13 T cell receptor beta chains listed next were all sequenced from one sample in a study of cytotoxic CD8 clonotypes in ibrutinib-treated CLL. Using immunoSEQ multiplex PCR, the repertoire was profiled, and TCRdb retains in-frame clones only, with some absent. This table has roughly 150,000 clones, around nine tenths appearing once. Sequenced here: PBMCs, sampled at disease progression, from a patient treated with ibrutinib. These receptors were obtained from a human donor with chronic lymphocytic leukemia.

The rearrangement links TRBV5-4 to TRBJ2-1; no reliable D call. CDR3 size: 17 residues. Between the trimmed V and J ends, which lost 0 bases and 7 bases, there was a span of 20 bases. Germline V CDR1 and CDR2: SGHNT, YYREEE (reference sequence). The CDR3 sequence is CASSLGFVTPITNEQFF. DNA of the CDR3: TGTGCCAGCAGCTTGGGGTTTGTAACCCCCATTACAAATGAGCAGTTCTTC.

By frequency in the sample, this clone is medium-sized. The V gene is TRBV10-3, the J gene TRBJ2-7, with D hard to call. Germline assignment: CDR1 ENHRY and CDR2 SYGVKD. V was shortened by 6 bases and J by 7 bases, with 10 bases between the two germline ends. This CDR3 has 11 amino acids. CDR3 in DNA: TGTGCCATCAGCCTCTCGCAGGAGCAGTACTTC. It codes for CAISLSQEQYF.

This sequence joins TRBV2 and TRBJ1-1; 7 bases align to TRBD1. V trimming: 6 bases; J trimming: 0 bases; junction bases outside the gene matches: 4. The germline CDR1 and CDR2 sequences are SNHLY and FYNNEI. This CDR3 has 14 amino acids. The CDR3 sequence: CASRTTGMNTEAFF. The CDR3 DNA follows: TGTGCCAGCAGGACGACAGGGATGAACACTGAAGCTTTCTTT.

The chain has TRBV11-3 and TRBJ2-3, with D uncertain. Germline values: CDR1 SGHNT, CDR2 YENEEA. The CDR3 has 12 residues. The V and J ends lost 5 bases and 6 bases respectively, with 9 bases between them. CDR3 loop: CASSKTGDTQYF. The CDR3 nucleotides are TGTGCCAGCAGCAAGACTGGGGATACGCAGTATTTT.

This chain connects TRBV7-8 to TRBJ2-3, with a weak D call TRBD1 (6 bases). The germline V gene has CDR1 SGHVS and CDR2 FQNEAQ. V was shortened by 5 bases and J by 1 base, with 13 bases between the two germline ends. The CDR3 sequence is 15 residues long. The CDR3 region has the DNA TGTGCCAGCAGCCTCAGGGGTTGGGGCACAGATACGCAGTATTTT. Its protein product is CASSLRGWGTDTQYF.

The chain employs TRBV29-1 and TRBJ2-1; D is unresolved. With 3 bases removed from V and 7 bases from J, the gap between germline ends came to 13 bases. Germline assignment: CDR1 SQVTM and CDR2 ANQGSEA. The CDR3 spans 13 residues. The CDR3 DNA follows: TGCAGCGTTGAGGTGGTCTATGGTAATGAGCAGTTCTTC. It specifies CSVEVVYGNEQFF.

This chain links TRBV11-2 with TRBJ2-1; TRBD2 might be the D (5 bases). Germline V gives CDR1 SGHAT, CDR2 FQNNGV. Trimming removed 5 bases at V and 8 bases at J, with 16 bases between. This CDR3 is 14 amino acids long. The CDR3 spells CASSLKLGPYEQFF. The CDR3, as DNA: TGTGCCAGCAGCCTAAAACTAGGTCCGTATGAGCAGTTCTTC.

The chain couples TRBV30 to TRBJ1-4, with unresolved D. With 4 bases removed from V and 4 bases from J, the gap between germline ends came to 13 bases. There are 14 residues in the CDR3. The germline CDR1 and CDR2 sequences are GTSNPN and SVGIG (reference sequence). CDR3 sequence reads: CAWKESANNEKLFF. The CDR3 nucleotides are TGTGCCTGGAAGGAGTCAGCTAATAATGAAAAACTGTTTTTT.

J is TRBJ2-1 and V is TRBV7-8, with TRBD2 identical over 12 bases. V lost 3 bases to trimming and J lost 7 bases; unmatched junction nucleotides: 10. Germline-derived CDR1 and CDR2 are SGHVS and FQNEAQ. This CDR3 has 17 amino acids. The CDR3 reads CASSLLPSGRVGNEQFF. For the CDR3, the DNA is TGTGCCAGCAGCTTGCTTCCTAGCGGGAGGGTAGGAAATGAGCAGTTCTTC.

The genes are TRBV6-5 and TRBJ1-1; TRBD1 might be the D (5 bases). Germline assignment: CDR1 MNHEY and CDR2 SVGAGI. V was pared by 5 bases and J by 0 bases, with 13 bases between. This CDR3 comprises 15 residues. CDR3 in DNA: TGTGCCAGCAGTCAGGGAAAGAATTTGAACACTGAAGCTTTCTTT. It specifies CASSQGKNLNTEAFF.

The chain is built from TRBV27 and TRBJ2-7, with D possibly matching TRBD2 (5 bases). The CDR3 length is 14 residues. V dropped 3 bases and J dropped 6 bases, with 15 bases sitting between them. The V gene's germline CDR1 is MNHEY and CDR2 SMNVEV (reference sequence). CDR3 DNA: TGTGCCAGCAGTTTCCTACTAGAGGGAAGCGAGCAGTACTTC. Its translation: CASSFLLEGSEQYF.

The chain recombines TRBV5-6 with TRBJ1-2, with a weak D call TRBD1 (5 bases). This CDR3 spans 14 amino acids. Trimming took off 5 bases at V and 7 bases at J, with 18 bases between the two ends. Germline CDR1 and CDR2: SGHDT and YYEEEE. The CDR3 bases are TGTGCCAGCAGTTCGGGACGGACCTATTCTGGCTACACCTTC. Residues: CASSSGRTYSGYTF.

The CDR3: CASGDTSSYNEQFF. The CDR3 DNA reads TGTGCCAGCGGAGACACGAGCTCCTACAATGAGCAGTTCTTC. The genes are TRBV2 and TRBJ2-1, with unresolved D. This CDR3 is built from 14 residues. V lost 8 bases to trimming and J lost 0 bases, with 11 bases between them. CDR1 is SNHLY, CDR2 FYNNEI, per germline.